These 27 T cell receptor beta chains were all obtained from the same sample, sequenced in a study of regulatory T cells in long-lasting Graves disease. Time point noted: newly diagnosed GD, antithyroid drugs for less than 3 months. From RNA extracted from PBMCs, the TCR library was made. For TCR beta, libraries came from iRepertoire HTBI primers and Arm-PCR of CDR3 regions. TCRdb independently ran MiXCR on the multiplex PCR reads; one entry per CDR3 protein. The data show about 400,000 distinct CDR3 sequences, less than 20% seen once. The sample in question was peripheral blood mononuclear cells (PBMCs), obtained at new diagnosis, from a patient treated with antithyroid drugs. Receptors originate from a female donor with Graves disease.

This clonotype was seen at least ten times. The rearrangement uses TRBV5-6 and TRBJ1-2, with D possibly being TRBD1 (5 bases). Germline V CDR1 and CDR2: SGHDT, YYEEEE. The CDR3 loop spans 15 amino acids. V was clipped by 4 bases and J by 5 bases, with 18 bases between them. CDR3 region: CASSRDGQGVYGYTF. In DNA form, the CDR3 reads TGTGCCAGCAGCCGGGACGGGCAGGGAGTATATGGCTACACCTTC.

This clonotype occurred many times. The chain uses TRBV27 and TRBJ2-7, with 9 bases identical to TRBD1. The CDR3 runs to 13 residues. Germline CDR1 and CDR2: MNHEY and SMNVEV (reference sequence). The trim removed 4 bases at V and 6 bases at J, leaving 4 bases unmatched. The CDR3: CASSSRDRAEQYF. CDR3 DNA sequence: TGTGCCAGCAGTTCCCGGGACAGGGCCGAGCAGTACTTC.

The chain recombines TRBV12-3 or TRBV12-4 with TRBJ2-1; D not resolved. The CDR3 has 15 amino acids. V shed 3 bases and J shed 0 bases, with 9 bases lying between them. CDR3 DNA sequence: TGTGCCAGCAGTTTTTGGGTAAGCTCCTACAATGAGCAGTTCTTC. Translation gives CASSFWVSSYNEQFF.

This clonotype was seen repeatedly, ten times or more. The chain uses TRBV5-6 and TRBJ1-1; 9 bases match TRBD1. V lost 2 bases, J lost 2 bases, and 7 bases stayed unmatched. CDR1 is SGHDT and CDR2 is YYEEEE in the germline V gene. There are 16 residues in the CDR3. For the CDR3, the DNA is TGTGCCAGCAGCTTTGGGACAGGGTCTGTTAACACTGAAGCTTTCTTT. Translation: CASSFGTGSVNTEAFF.

This clonotype occurred many times. The chain has TRBV11-1 and TRBJ2-1; possible D gene TRBD2, 7 bases. CDR1 SGHAT and CDR2 FQDESV come from the germline V gene (reference sequence). V was clipped by 4 bases and J by 10 bases, with 17 bases between them. CDR3 size: 14 residues. The chain's CDR3 is CASSWGRGGLEQFF. The CDR3 DNA reads as TGTGCCAGCAGCTGGGGGAGGGGGGGGCTCGAGCAGTTCTTC. Complete variable domain (other parts from reference TRBV11-1 and TRBJ2-1): EAEVAQSPRYKITEKSQAVAFWCDPISGHATLYWYRQILGQGPELLVQFQDESVVDDSQLPKDRFSAERLKGVDSTLKIQPAELGDSAMYLCASSWGRGGLEQFFGPGTRLTVL.

This clonotype was detected many times. This chain connects TRBV5-1 to TRBJ1-2; D call uncertain. Germline CDR1 and CDR2: SGHRS and YFSETQ. Trimming pared 0 bases from V and 4 bases from J, leaving 25 bases between. CDR3 length: 19 residues. The CDR3 DNA is TGCGCCAGCAGCTTGGCCCAACCTCGGGCGACCAGCGTGCCCTATGGCTACACCTTC. Protein: CASSLAQPRATSVPYGYTF.

The J gene is TRBJ1-1, the V gene TRBV9; D is ambiguous. This CDR3 is 13 amino acids long. CDR1 is SGDLS, CDR2 YYNGEE, per germline. The V end lost 4 bases, the J end lost 5 bases, and 12 bases lay between the germline ends. The CDR3 nucleotides are TGTGCCAGCAGCCCCACTCCGGGGACTGAAGCTTTCTTT. The encoded protein is CASSPTPGTEAFF.

Worth noting for this clonotype: A much larger clone lies one base from this, so it may be a read error. Because it lacks the conserved phenylalanine or tryptophan at the end, this CDR3 is likely a read error. The chain carries TRBV30 and TRBJ2-5; 14 bases match TRBD2. The end of the DNA is better explained by TRBJ2-1, so the J call may be wrong. This CDR3 spans 14 amino acids. CDR1 and CDR2 (germline): GTSNPN, SVGIG (reference sequence). The CDR3 nucleotides are TGTGCCTGGAGTGGACTAGCGGGAGGGGATGAGCAGTTCGTC. Amino acids: CAWSGLAGGDEQFV.

Ten or more counts support this clonotype. The gene calls are TRBV28 and TRBJ2-7; D is possibly TRBD2 (6 bases). In germline, CDR1 is MDHEN, CDR2 SYDVKM. Trimming shortened V by 3 bases and J by 1 base, and 13 bases separated the two germline ends. The CDR3 length is 15 residues. The CDR3 region has the DNA TGTGCCAGCAGTTTTAAACTAGCTACGTCCTACGAGCAGTACTTC. Amino acids: CASSFKLATSYEQYF.

The chain employs TRBV10-2 and TRBJ2-7; 11 bases align to TRBD2. Germline CDR1 and CDR2: WSHSY and SAAADI. J gave up 3 bases and V 6 bases, and 19 bases lay outside the gene matches. The CDR3 has 19 amino acids. In DNA, the CDR3 is TGCGCCAGCAGGGCCCAGCCGCCCGGAATACTAGCGGGAGTCTACGAGCAGTACTTC. This codes for CASRAQPPGILAGVYEQYF.

This clonotype was seen ten or more times. This sequence joins TRBV20-1 and TRBJ2-7; 12 positions match TRBD2. The CDR3 is 17 residues long. Germline V gene lookup returns CDR1 DFQATT and CDR2 SNEGSKA (reference sequence). The V and J ends lost 0 bases and 0 bases, in that order; junction bases with no gene match: 6. CDR3 in amino acids: CSARDHRTSGNSYEQYF. CDR3 bases: TGCAGTGCTAGAGATCACCGGACTAGCGGGAACTCCTACGAGCAGTACTTC.

This clonotype was observed at least ten times. This chain uses TRBV9 with TRBJ2-7; unclear D gene. V lost 1 base to trimming and J lost 6 bases, with 11 bases between them. The CDR3 contains 13 residues. Germline loops: CDR1 SGDLS, CDR2 YYNGEE. CDR3 nucleotide sequence: TGTGCCAGCAGCGTATCCAGAGCCAGCGAGCAGTACTTC. The encoded protein is CASSVSRASEQYF.

The chain joins TRBV7-8 to TRBJ2-3, with 7 bases fitting TRBD2. Trimming cost V 4 bases and J 9 bases; bases outside gene matches: 16. CDR3 length: 16 amino acids. Germline CDR1 is SGHVS and CDR2 is FQNEAQ. This CDR3 reads CASSSTRLARKNTQYF. The CDR3 DNA follows: TGTGCCAGCAGCTCAACTAGACTAGCTCGGAAGAACACGCAGTATTTT.

The chain couples TRBV7-2 to TRBJ2-3, with TRBD1 as a possible D gene (5 bases). Germline assignment: CDR1 SGHTA and CDR2 FQGNSA. The CDR3 is 14 residues long. V was pared by 5 bases and J by 1 base, with 10 bases between. The CDR3 DNA reads as TGTGCCAGCAGCCAAAGCAGGGGCACAGATACGCAGTATTTT. Amino acid sequence: CASSQSRGTDTQYF.

At least ten counts were recorded for this clonotype. The chain uses TRBV7-9 and TRBJ2-2; weak D call: TRBD1 (6 bases). Trimming removed 3 bases from V and 6 bases from J, with 11 bases in between. Germline V lookup: CDR1 SEHNR, CDR2 FQNEAQ (reference sequence). The CDR3 sequence is 14 residues long. CDR3 residues: CASSLAGAAGELFF. DNA of the CDR3: TGTGCCAGCAGCTTGGCAGGGGCAGCCGGGGAGCTGTTTTTT.

This clonotype came up many times. This chain connects TRBV5-1 to TRBJ1-2; 8 bases agree with TRBD1. This CDR3 spans 15 amino acids. V was clipped by 4 bases and J by 8 bases; unmatched bases: 13. Per germline, CDR1 SGHRS and CDR2 YFSETQ. The CDR3 region has the DNA TGCGCCAGCAGCCGCAGCAGGGGGCGCTTTTGGGGCTACACCTTC. It translates to CASSRSRGRFWGYTF.

This clonotype has at least ten counts. J is TRBJ2-7 and V is TRBV7-2; 8 bases align to TRBD2. Trimming removed 4 bases from V and 6 bases from J; junction bases left unmatched: 8. CDR1 and CDR2 (germline): SGHTA, FQGNSA. There are 14 residues in the CDR3. The CDR3 DNA follows: TGTGCCAGCAGCTCGGGACTAGGTGATGGCGAGCAGTACTTC. Protein sequence: CASSSGLGDGEQYF.

This clonotype was counted many times. The chain employs TRBV4-1 and TRBJ1-2; D is possibly TRBD1 (6 bases). The CDR3 covers 16 residues. V lost 5 bases and J 7 bases, leaving 23 bases between the germline ends. The germline CDR1 and CDR2 sequences are MGHRA and YSYEKL. CDR3 nucleotide sequence: TGCGCCAGCAGCGACACCGAGGGGGGCAACTTGGGTGGCTACACCTTC. Its protein product is CASSDTEGGNLGGYTF.

This clonotype was detected a few times. V and J are TRBV29-1 and TRBJ2-2, with 7 positions matching TRBD1. CDR1 is SQVTM, CDR2 ANQGSEA, per germline. This CDR3 is 13 amino acids long. V shed 4 bases, J shed 5 bases, and the junction held 4 bases outside the gene matches. The CDR3 loop is CSVGDSLTGELFF. The CDR3 region has the DNA TGCAGCGTTGGGGACAGCCTAACCGGGGAGCTGTTTTTT.

This clonotype was seen repeatedly, ten times or more. The chain links TRBV11-2 to TRBJ1-2, with D hard to call. Trimming took 2 bases from V and 4 from J, leaving 8 bases between them. Germline values: CDR1 SGHAT, CDR2 FQNNGV. CDR3 length equals 13 residues. The CDR3 region is CASSLSAIYGYTF. CDR3 sequence (DNA): TGTGCCAGCAGCTTATCAGCCATCTATGGCTACACCTTC.

This chain links TRBV6-2 or TRBV6-3 with TRBJ2-7; D call uncertain. Germline loops: CDR1 MNHEY, CDR2 SVGEGT. The CDR3 is made up of 11 amino acids. V dropped 2 bases and J dropped 6 bases, with 5 bases sitting between them. The CDR3 region is CASSYLTEQYF. Written as DNA, the CDR3 is TGTGCCAGCAGTTACCTCACCGAGCAGTACTTC.

Details on this clonotype: It may be a read error: a sequence one base away is much more abundant. This chain links TRBV5-1 with TRBJ1-4; 7 bases align to TRBD1. The CDR3 spans 14 residues. CDR1 and CDR2 (germline): SGHRS, YFSETQ. V dropped 7 bases and J dropped 4; count of bases not matched to a gene: 7. CDR3 nucleotides: TGCGCCAGCGGCTCCGGACAGGTTAATGAAAAACTGTTTTTT. Residues: CASGSGQVNEKLFF.

This clonotype has a count of ten or more. The chain couples TRBV6-1 to TRBJ1-2, with D possibly being TRBD1 (6 bases). The germline gives CDR1 MNHNS, CDR2 SASEGT. CDR3 length: 14 amino acids. Trimming removed 5 bases at V and 4 bases at J, with 14 bases between. In DNA form, the CDR3 reads TGTGCCAGCAGTCGAGTACAGGGACTCTATGGCTACACCTTC. Protein: CASSRVQGLYGYTF.

The chain carries TRBV27 and TRBJ2-3, with unresolved D. From germline, CDR1 is MNHEY and CDR2 SMNVEV (reference sequence). This CDR3 region has 13 residues. The V end was cut by 0 bases, the J end by 14 bases, with 15 bases between. CDR3 DNA sequence: TGTGCCAGCAGTTTATCCGTGCGAGCCACCTTGTATTTT. Protein: CASSLSVRATLYF.

This clonotype was observed many times. CDR3 bases: TGTGCCATCAGTGCCAGCCTTAATGAGCAGTTCTTC. This gives the protein CAISASLNEQFF. The V and J genes are TRBV10-3 and TRBJ2-1; no reliable D call. The length of the CDR3 is 12 residues. V lost 4 bases and J 7 bases, leaving 8 bases between the germline ends. Per germline, CDR1 ENHRY and CDR2 SYGVKD.

The chain is built from TRBV6-2 or TRBV6-3 and TRBJ2-3, with 8 bases identical to TRBD1. This CDR3 spans 14 amino acids. Germline trimming cut 2 bases from V and 5 bases from J; bases unmatched to any gene: 3. Germline lookup yields CDR1 MNHEY and CDR2 SVGEGT. The CDR3 sequence: CASSYGQGVDTQYF. The DNA of the CDR3 is TGTGCCAGCAGTTACGGACAGGGCGTAGATACGCAGTATTTT.

The chain combines TRBV9 with TRBJ2-2; no clear D gene. The CDR3 is 13 residues long. The ends were cut back, 5 bases at V and 7 bases at J, with 12 bases in the middle. Per germline, CDR1 SGDLS and CDR2 YYNGEE. The CDR3 sequence: CASRPWDGGELFF. CDR3 DNA: TGTGCCAGCAGGCCCTGGGATGGCGGGGAGCTGTTTTTT.